A single sample is the source of the 30 T cell receptor beta chains below, sequenced in a study of blood T cells in healthy people across ages (dated by TCRdb to the mid-2010s). The library was made by 5' RACE. The run used an Illumina HiSeq 2500. A second 7 to 11 cycle PCR used a sample-barcoded 5' primer and a J-beta primer mix. TCRdb cleaned the public reads at Q25 with fastp, built clones with MiXCR and kept in-frame beta chains. Rows with a matching CDR3 protein are joined into one entry that keeps the most common DNA and genes. In all, the sample holds around 1.7 million distinct CDR3 sequences, and 25% to 30% of those were seen once. The leading ten clones occupy 6.5% to 8.5% of the sample. Material: blood. The receptors originated from a woman aged 25 to 45 in good health.

As concerns this clonotype: An end of the junction differs from the germline gene, which may be a read error. V is TRBV4-3 and J is TRBJ1-6; tentative D call: TRBD1 (5 bases). Germline assignment: CDR1 LGHNA and CDR2 YSLEER. The CDR3 consists of 17 residues. Written as DNA, the CDR3 is TGCGCCAGCAGCCAAACCACAGTGGGTGTAGGGGAGTCACCTCTCCACTTT. This encodes CASSQTTVGVGESPLHF.

Of note for this clonotype: This sequence may be a read error, since a much larger clone differs from it by one base. The chain links TRBV5-1 to TRBJ2-7; the D is unclear. Germline V lookup: CDR1 SGHRS, CDR2 YFSETQ. Trimming stripped 2 bases from V and 0 bases from J, with 9 bases between. The CDR3 loop spans 14 amino acids. The CDR3, as DNA: TGCGCCAGCAGCTTCGAGAGCAGCTCCTACGAGCAGTACTTC. This translates into CASSFESSSYEQYF.

Many counts were recorded for this clonotype. The chain is built from TRBV29-1 and TRBJ2-1; 9 nucleotides agree with TRBD1. Germline CDR1 SQVTM, CDR2 ANQGSEA. The J segment lost 6 bases and the V segment lost 5 bases, leaving 8 bases of the junction unmatched. This CDR3 comprises 14 residues. The CDR3 loop is CSVLGQGIGNEQFF. Here the CDR3 DNA reads TGCAGCGTTCTTGGACAGGGGATAGGCAATGAGCAGTTCTTC.

The chain uses TRBV3-1 and TRBJ2-4, with D unclear. With the DNA end fitting TRBJ2-7 better, the J assignment may be wrong. Germline CDR1 reads LGHDT; CDR2 reads YNNKEL (reference sequence). CDR3 length equals 15 residues. The CDR3 coding sequence is TGTGCCAGCAGCCAGCGTTGGCAATCGAGCTACGAGCAGTACTTC. It specifies CASSQRWQSSYEQYF.

The chain has TRBV7-2 and TRBJ1-4; 9 nucleotides match TRBD1. The CDR3 covers 15 residues. Germline V gene sequence: CDR1 SGHTA, CDR2 FQGNSA. The V gene end was trimmed by 5 bases and the J gene end by 6 bases; junction bases not matched to a gene: 7. DNA of the CDR3: TGTGCCAGCAGCCCCGGGACAGGGTGGGATGAAAAACTGTTTTTT. Protein sequence: CASSPGTGWDEKLFF.

The V gene is TRBV12-3 or TRBV12-4, the J gene TRBJ2-1; 7 nucleotides agree with TRBD2. The CDR3 extends over 16 amino acids. With V trimmed by 3 bases and J by 6 bases, 11 bases remained unmatched. Here the CDR3 reads CASSFNVLAEINEQFF. CDR3 sequence (DNA): TGTGCCAGCAGTTTTAATGTCCTAGCGGAGATCAATGAGCAGTTCTTC.

The table lists this clonotype with a few counts. The rearrangement links TRBV29-1 to TRBJ1-1, with 7 bases aligning to TRBD1. CDR3 size: 13 residues. The V gene's germline CDR1 is SQVTM and CDR2 ANQGSEA. V lost 1 base to trimming and J lost 5 bases; unmatched junction nucleotides: 4. The CDR3 is CSVEAGGKTEAFF. The CDR3 DNA follows: TGCAGCGTTGAAGCAGGGGGTAAGACTGAAGCTTTCTTT.

The chain carries TRBV4-1 and TRBJ2-5; perhaps TRBD1 as D (7 bases). V was pared by 0 bases and J by 4 bases, with 15 bases between. Germline CDR1 MGHRA, CDR2 YSYEKL. CDR3 length equals 16 residues. CDR3 protein: CASSQDHRGGGETQYF. CDR3 coding DNA: TGCGCCAGCAGCCAAGATCACAGGGGAGGAGGAGAGACCCAGTACTTC.

The rearrangement uses TRBV20-1 and TRBJ2-2, with 8 bases identical to TRBD1. The CDR3 spans 13 residues. Trimming removed 3 bases from V and 5 bases from J; junction bases left unmatched: 2. Germline V gene sequence: CDR1 DFQATT, CDR2 SNEGSKA (reference sequence). This CDR3 is CSARGQATGELFF. The CDR3 DNA sequence: TGCAGTGCTAGGGGACAGGCGACCGGGGAGCTGTTTTTT.

This rearrangement joins TRBV15 to TRBJ1-1; D not certain. Trimming stripped 0 bases from V and 5 bases from J, with 10 bases between. CDR3 length: 14 residues. Germline CDR1 LNHNV, CDR2 YYDKDF (reference sequence). For the CDR3, the DNA is TGTGCCACCAGCAGAGATGTGGGTAAAACTGAAGCTTTCTTT. This sequence encodes CATSRDVGKTEAFF.

This chain uses TRBV19 with TRBJ1-1; D may be TRBD1 (5 bases). The CDR3 loop spans 15 amino acids. CDR1 and CDR2 (germline): LNHDA, SQIVND (reference sequence). Trimming pared 7 bases from V and 1 base from J, leaving 16 bases between. The CDR3 coding sequence is TGTGCCAGTATCGGGGCTCAGACGGCGAACACTGAAGCTTTCTTT. Translated: CASIGAQTANTEAFF. The entire variable domain, with the rest obtained from reference TRBV19 and TRBJ1-1, is as follows: DGGITQSPKYLFRKEGQNVTLSCEQNLNHDAMYWYRQDPGQGLRLIYYSQIVNDFQKGDIAEGYSVSREKKESFPLTVTSAQKNPTAFYLCASIGAQTANTEAFFGQGTRLTVV.

This clonotype was seen a few times. CDR3 loop: CASSLEGVGRLETQYF. DNA for the CDR3: TGTGCCAGCAGCCTCGAGGGGGTCGGTAGGTTGGAGACCCAGTACTTC. This chain connects TRBV2 to TRBJ2-5; possible D gene TRBD1, 6 bases. Trimming stripped 6 bases from V and 5 bases from J, with 22 bases between. The CDR3 extends over 16 amino acids. Germline assignment: CDR1 SNHLY and CDR2 FYNNEI.

This clonotype has only a few counts. The chain has TRBV2 and TRBJ2-1; 14 nucleotides align to TRBD2. Trimming removed 4 bases from V and 12 bases from J; junction bases left unmatched: 8. The CDR3 has 15 amino acids. The germline V gene has CDR1 SNHLY and CDR2 FYNNEI. The CDR3 reads CASSVGTSGGSGQFF. The CDR3 bases are TGTGCCAGCAGTGTAGGGACTAGCGGGGGTAGTGGGCAGTTCTTC.

This clonotype turned up a few times. This chain's CDR3 is CASGQGGTGELFF. In DNA, the CDR3 is TGTGCCAGTGGACAGGGAGGAACCGGGGAGCTGTTTTTT. The chain employs TRBV12-3 or TRBV12-4 and TRBJ2-2; TRBD1 matches at 8 bases. V was clipped by 9 bases and J by 5 bases; unmatched bases: 5. There are 13 residues in the CDR3.

Ten or more counts support this clonotype. The chain has TRBV5-1 and TRBJ2-3; D remains unclear. Germline CDR1 and CDR2: SGHRS and YFSETQ. Trimming stripped 0 bases from V and 4 bases from J, with 9 bases between. The CDR3 totals 14 residues. The CDR3 DNA sequence: TGCGCCAGCAGCTTGGGTTCTGGCGCAGATACGCAGTATTTT. Protein product: CASSLGSGADTQYF.

The chain couples TRBV5-1 to TRBJ1-4; the D gene is possibly TRBD1 (6 bases). The CDR3 has 15 residues. In germline, CDR1 is SGHRS, CDR2 YFSETQ. Trimming pared 6 bases from V and 5 bases from J, leaving 17 bases between. CDR3 region: CASIATEGGNEKLFF. In nucleotides, the CDR3 is TGCGCCAGCATAGCAACGGAAGGGGGGAATGAAAAACTGTTTTTT.

The rearrangement links TRBV18 to TRBJ2-3; 9 bases line up with TRBD1. Germline V gene lookup returns CDR1 KGHSH and CDR2 LQKENI. CDR3 size: 15 residues. V lost 5 bases, J lost 0 bases, and 3 bases stayed unmatched. The CDR3 DNA is TGTGCCAGCTCATGGGACAGGGCTAGCACAGATACGCAGTATTTT. Its translation is CASSWDRASTDTQYF. Based on the CDR3 plus reference TRBV18 and TRBJ2-3, the full variable domain is NAGVMQNPRHLVRRRGQEARLRCSPMKGHSHVYWYRQLPEEGLKFMVYLQKENIIDESGMPKERFSAEFPKEGPSILRIQQVVRGDSAAYFCASSWDRASTDTQYFGPGTRLTVL.

This clonotype was observed at least ten times. V and J are TRBV12-3 or TRBV12-4 and TRBJ1-2; D is possibly TRBD1 (6 bases). V dropped 4 bases and J dropped 6 bases, with 12 bases sitting between them. CDR3 size: 13 residues. The CDR3 loop is CASSSQGPHGYTF. The CDR3 nucleotides are TGTGCCAGCAGTTCACAGGGCCCCCATGGCTACACCTTC.

The table lists this clonotype with many counts. This chain joins TRBV7-9 and TRBJ1-2; maybe TRBD1 (5 bases). CDR1 SEHNR and CDR2 FQNEAQ come from the germline V gene (reference sequence). The CDR3 length is 15 residues. Trimming removed 5 bases from V and 0 bases from J, with 13 bases in between. For the CDR3, the DNA is TGTGCCAGCAGCCCCTGGGGCAGATCTAACTATGGCTACACCTTC. It codes for CASSPWGRSNYGYTF.

This clonotype was observed a few times. This chain connects TRBV12-3 or TRBV12-4 to TRBJ1-2; 7 bases are a match to TRBD1. V shed 1 base, J shed 8 bases, and the junction held 7 bases outside the gene matches. The CDR3 runs 14 residues. CDR3: CASSLGARGVGYTF. Written as DNA, the CDR3 is TGTGCCAGCAGTTTAGGGGCCAGGGGGGTAGGCTACACCTTC.

As regards this clonotype: This may stem from a read error, because a much larger clone lies one nucleotide away. The chain carries TRBV7-2 and TRBJ2-5; the match to TRBD2 covers 14 bases. Near its end, the DNA agrees better with TRBJ2-1, so the J call may be wrong. The germline CDR1 and CDR2 sequences are SGHTA and FQGNSA. This CDR3 is 17 amino acids long. The CDR3 nucleotides are TGTGCCAGCAGCCTTGCGGGACTAGCGGGAGAACAAGAGACCCAGTTCTTC. Translating gives CASSLAGLAGEQETQFF.

This clonotype came up a few times. The chain combines TRBV7-7 with TRBJ2-7, with 10 bases aligning to TRBD1. The J segment lost 5 bases and the V segment lost 5 bases, leaving 6 bases of the junction unmatched. CDR3 size: 14 residues. The germline gives CDR1 SSHAT, CDR2 FNYEAQ (reference sequence). This CDR3 reads CASSRDRGLHEQYF. In DNA, the CDR3 is TGTGCCAGCAGCCGGGACAGGGGTCTACACGAGCAGTACTTC.

This sequence joins TRBV29-1 and TRBJ1-1; TRBD1 matches 8 bases. The germline V gene encodes CDR1 SQVTM and CDR2 ANQGSEA. The junction had 11 bases not matched to a gene; V was cut back by 0 bases and J by 5 bases. The CDR3 is 16 amino acids. This CDR3 reads CSVEDQKDRAFTEAFF. CDR3 bases: TGCAGCGTTGAAGATCAGAAGGACAGGGCTTTTACTGAAGCTTTCTTT.

J is TRBJ2-3 and V is TRBV28; TRBD1 might be the D (6 bases). Deletions cut 8 bases from V and 9 bases from J, with 12 bases between. Germline CDR1 and CDR2: MDHEN and SYDVKM. The CDR3 has 11 residues. The DNA for the CDR3 is TGTGCCAGCGGCCTCAGGGGAACGCAGTATTTT. This gives the protein CASGLRGTQYF. Drawing the rest from reference TRBV28 and TRBJ2-3, the complete variable domain is DVKVTQSSRYLVKRTGEKVFLECVQDMDHENMFWYRQDPGLGLRLIYFSYDVKMKEKGDIPEGYSVSREKKERFSLILESASTNQTSMYLCASGLRGTQYFGPGTRLTVL.

V and J are TRBV11-2 and TRBJ2-3, with D possibly TRBD2 on 7 matching bases. V gave up 10 bases and J gave up 5 bases, with 25 bases separating them. Germline CDR1 and CDR2: SGHAT and FQNNGV. The CDR3 runs 16 residues. The CDR3 nucleotides read TGTGCCACCGACCTCCCTCGGGGGGCGGAGGAAGATACGCAGTATTTT. This gives the protein CATDLPRGAEEDTQYF.

The J gene is TRBJ2-1, the V gene TRBV20-1; TRBD2 is a possible D gene (6 bases). Germline V CDR1 and CDR2: DFQATT, SNEGSKA (reference sequence). The CDR3 consists of 12 residues. V was shortened by 5 bases and J by 10 bases, with 15 bases between the two germline ends. CDR3 loop: CSALSTSREQFF. CDR3 bases: TGCAGTGCTCTCTCCACTAGCCGAGAGCAGTTCTTC.

The J gene is TRBJ1-4, the V gene TRBV5-5, with no clear D. Trimming shortened V by 0 bases and J by 7 bases, and 13 bases separated the two germline ends. The V gene's germline CDR1 is SGHKS and CDR2 YYEKEE (reference sequence). The CDR3 has 15 residues. CDR3 nucleotide sequence: TGTGCCAGCAGCTTGGGGGGAGTAGGAATTGAAAAACTGTTTTTT. This sequence encodes CASSLGGVGIEKLFF.

This clonotype was detected once. This chain uses TRBV29-1 with TRBJ2-3, with a possible D match to TRBD2 (5 bases). The CDR3 sequence is 16 residues long. V was pared by 1 base and J by 2 bases, with 16 bases between. Germline V CDR1 and CDR2: SQVTM, ANQGSEA. The CDR3 loop is CSVEARLYYPTDTQYF. The CDR3 DNA reads TGCAGCGTTGAAGCGAGACTATATTACCCCACAGATACGCAGTATTTT.

V is TRBV2 and J is TRBJ1-2, with D tentatively TRBD1 (5 bases). CDR3 size: 14 residues. Germline CDR1 is SNHLY and CDR2 is FYNNEI. Deletions cut 4 bases from V and 5 bases from J, with 14 bases between. DNA of the CDR3: TGTGCCAGCAGTGGAAACGGGGGGGTGTATGGCTACACCTTC. Translated, it gives CASSGNGGVYGYTF.

In the case of this clonotype: Given a much more abundant clone one base away, this may be a read error. The chain is built from TRBV20-1 and TRBJ1-1, with D perhaps TRBD1 (6 bases). CDR1 is DFQATT, CDR2 SNEGSKA, per germline (reference sequence). CDR3 size: 14 residues. CDR3 loop: CSTRDSRGSTEAFF. The CDR3 DNA is TGCAGTACTAGAGATAGCAGGGGCAGCACTGAAGCTTTCTTT.